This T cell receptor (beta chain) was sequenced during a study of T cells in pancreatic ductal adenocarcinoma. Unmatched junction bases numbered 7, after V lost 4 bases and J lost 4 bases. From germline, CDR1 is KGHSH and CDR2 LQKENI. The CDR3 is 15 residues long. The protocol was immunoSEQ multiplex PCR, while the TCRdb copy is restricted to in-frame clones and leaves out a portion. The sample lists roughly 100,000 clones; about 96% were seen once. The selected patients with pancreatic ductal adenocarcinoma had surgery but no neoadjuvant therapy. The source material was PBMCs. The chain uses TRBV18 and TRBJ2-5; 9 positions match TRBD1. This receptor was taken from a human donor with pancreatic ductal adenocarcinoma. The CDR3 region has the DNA TGTGCCAGCTCACAAGGGACAGGGCTCGCAGAGACCCAGTACTTC. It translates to CASSQGTGLAETQYF.